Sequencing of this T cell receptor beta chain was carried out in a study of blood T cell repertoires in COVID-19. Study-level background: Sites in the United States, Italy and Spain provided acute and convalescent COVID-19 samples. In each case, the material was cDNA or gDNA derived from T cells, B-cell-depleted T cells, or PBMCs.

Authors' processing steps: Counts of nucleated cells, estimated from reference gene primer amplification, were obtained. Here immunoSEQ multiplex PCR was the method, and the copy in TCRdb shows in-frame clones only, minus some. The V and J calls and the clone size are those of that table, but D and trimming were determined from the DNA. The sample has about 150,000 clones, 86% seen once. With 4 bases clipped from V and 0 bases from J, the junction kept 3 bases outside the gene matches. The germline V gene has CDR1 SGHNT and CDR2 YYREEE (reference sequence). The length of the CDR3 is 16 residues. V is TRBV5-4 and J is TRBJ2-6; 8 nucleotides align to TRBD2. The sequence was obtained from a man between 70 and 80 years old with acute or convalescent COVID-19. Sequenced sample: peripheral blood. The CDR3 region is CASSREGGSGANVLTF. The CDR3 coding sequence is TGTGCCAGCAGCCGGGAGGGGGGCTCTGGGGCCAACGTCCTGACTTTC.